The next 6 T cell receptor beta chains were all read from a single sample in a study of blood T cell repertoires in COVID-19. Repertoires were generated with immunoSEQ multiplex PCR, while TCRdb's copy carries only in-frame clones and drops some. The repertoire includes about 220,000 clones, roughly 81% of them detected once, and around 2.9% sits in the top ten. Sequencing used peripheral blood. The source of these receptors is a man between 45 and 60 years old who had recovered from COVID-19.

This chain connects TRBV18 to TRBJ2-7, with 9 bases identical to TRBD2. Unmatched junction bases numbered 22, after V lost 5 bases and J lost 5 bases. This CDR3 region has 19 residues. The germline V gene encodes CDR1 KGHSH and CDR2 LQKENI. CDR3 nucleotides: TGTGCCAGCTCAAGCCTGACTAGCGGCACCGGGGCGGGCTCTCACGAGCAGTACTTC. Amino acid sequence: CASSSLTSGTGAGSHEQYF.

The CDR3 coding sequence is TGTGCCAGCAGATTACATCTAGCAACTAATGAAAAACTGTTTTTT. This encodes CASRLHLATNEKLFF. The chain carries TRBV28 and TRBJ1-4, with no clear D. Germline values: CDR1 MDHEN, CDR2 SYDVKM. The CDR3 spans 15 residues. Deletions cut 6 bases from V and 0 bases from J, with 11 bases between.

This clone was found a few times. The rearrangement links TRBV6-6 to TRBJ2-7, with 9 bases matching TRBD1. This CDR3 region has 14 residues. Trimming removed 6 bases from V and 4 bases from J; junction bases left unmatched: 7. Germline V lookup: CDR1 MNHNY, CDR2 SVGAGI (reference sequence). The CDR3 region has the DNA TGTGCCAGCAGCTCCGGGACAGGGTCGTACGAGCAGTACTTC. As protein: CASSSGTGSYEQYF.

This sequence joins TRBV10-1 and TRBJ2-1, with TRBD2 matching over 9 bases. The CDR3 length is 19 residues. Germline V gene data show CDR1 as WNHNN and CDR2 as SYGVQD (reference sequence). V was pared by 2 bases and J by 3 bases, with 14 bases of the junction left unmatched. CDR3 protein: CASSERGFGGRAGYNEQFF. The CDR3 DNA is TGCGCCAGCAGTGAGCGTGGGTTTGGCGGGAGGGCAGGCTACAATGAGCAGTTCTTC.

The rearrangement links TRBV7-8 to TRBJ2-7; 9 positions match TRBD1. Per germline, CDR1 SGHVS and CDR2 FQNEAQ. With V trimmed by 7 bases and J by 5 bases, 9 bases remained unmatched. This CDR3 region has 14 residues. In DNA form, the CDR3 reads TGTGCCAGCACCTACACAGGGGGCGCGGACGAGCAGTACTTC. Amino acid sequence: CASTYTGGADEQYF.

For the CDR3, the DNA is TGCAGCGTTGTTTCGCAAGCCGGAGTACTCAATGAGCAGTTCTTC. Its translation: CSVVSQAGVLNEQFF. The V gene is TRBV29-1, the J gene TRBJ2-1; the D is unclear. V was clipped by 4 bases and J by 6 bases, with 19 bases between them. Germline CDR1 is SQVTM and CDR2 is ANQGSEA. This CDR3 has 15 amino acids.